The 27 T cell receptor beta chains below all came from one sample that was sequenced in a study of cytomegalovirus exposure and HLA in healthy donors. The PCR ran on 60 Vbeta and 13 Jbeta primers. The table came from immunoSEQ multiplex PCR; TCRdb's copy has only in-frame clones and leaves some out. The sample contains 160,000 or so clones, around 77% of which appear only once. The sequenced sample consisted of PBMCs. The receptors originated from a woman aged 25 to 39 in good health and CMV-seronegative.

The sample holds a few counts of this clone. The chain employs TRBV30 and TRBJ1-3; D gene uncertain. CDR3 length: 13 residues. V lost 4 bases and J lost 3, with 10 bases in between. CDR1 is GTSNPN and CDR2 is SVGIG in the germline V gene (reference sequence). CDR3 residues: CAWTLFVGNTIYF. Written as DNA, the CDR3 is TGTGCCTGGACCCTTTTTGTTGGAAACACCATATATTTT.

J is TRBJ2-3 and V is TRBV5-4, with D possibly matching TRBD2 (5 bases). CDR1 and CDR2 (germline): SGHNT, YYREEE (reference sequence). Trimming shortened V by 7 bases and J by 2 bases, and 11 bases separated the two germline ends. The CDR3 extends over 13 amino acids. Here the CDR3 DNA reads TGTGCCAGCCTAGCTGAGCCCACAGATACGCAGTATTTT. As protein: CASLAEPTDTQYF.

The rearrangement links TRBV5-6 to TRBJ1-1, with 7 bases identical to TRBD1. Germline V gene sequence: CDR1 SGHDT, CDR2 YYEEEE. This CDR3 has 14 residues. Trimming took 4 bases from V and 5 from J; bases not matched to a gene: 8. The CDR3 DNA sequence: TGTGCCAGCAGCCAAAGACAGGGTTCGACTGAAGCTTTCTTT. Protein: CASSQRQGSTEAFF.

CDR3 sequence reads: CASSMGGDTEAFF. The CDR3 DNA reads TGTGCCAGTAGTATGGGCGGGGACACTGAAGCTTTCTTT. This sequence joins TRBV19 and TRBJ1-1; D gene uncertain. Per germline, CDR1 LNHDA and CDR2 SQIVND (reference sequence). The CDR3 loop spans 13 amino acids. V was clipped by 3 bases and J by 3 bases, with 8 bases between them. Complete variable domain (other parts from reference TRBV19 and TRBJ1-1): DGGITQSPKYLFRKEGQNVTLSCEQNLNHDAMYWYRQDPGQGLRLIYYSQIVNDFQKGDIAEGYSVSREKKESFPLTVTSAQKNPTAFYLCASSMGGDTEAFFGQGTRLTVV.

This clone was recorded a few times. V gene TRBV19 combines with J gene TRBJ2-7; the match to TRBD1 covers 8 bases. The V gene end was trimmed by 5 bases and the J gene end by 3 bases; junction bases not matched to a gene: 12. CDR3 size: 16 residues. Per the germline V gene, CDR1 is LNHDA and CDR2 is SQIVND (reference sequence). The CDR3 is CASSSNDRGEGYEQYF. In DNA, the CDR3 is TGTGCCAGTAGTTCAAACGACAGGGGAGAGGGCTACGAGCAGTACTTC.

The genes are TRBV5-1 and TRBJ1-5, with D tentatively TRBD1 (6 bases). The germline V gene has CDR1 SGHRS and CDR2 YFSETQ. Trimming removed 4 bases at V and 8 bases at J, with 13 bases between. The length of the CDR3 is 13 residues. As DNA, the CDR3 is TGCGCCAGCAGCCCCGACAGGAGAGAGCCCCAGCATTTT. This translates into CASSPDRREPQHF.

The genes are TRBV4-2 and TRBJ2-1, with D possibly matching TRBD2 (7 bases). The CDR3 runs to 13 residues. V was trimmed by 4 bases and J by 7 bases, leaving 11 bases between them. Germline V gene lookup returns CDR1 LGHNA and CDR2 YNFKEQ. The CDR3 loop is CASSPGGGNEQFF. Written as DNA, the CDR3 is TGTGCCAGCAGCCCGGGGGGCGGAAATGAGCAGTTCTTC.

This chain joins TRBV20-1 and TRBJ1-2; unclear D gene. The V end was cut by 4 bases, the J end by 6 bases, with 3 bases between. Germline V lookup: CDR1 DFQATT, CDR2 SNEGSKA (reference sequence). This CDR3 region has 9 residues. CDR3 nucleotides: TGCAGTGCTACCGATGGCTACACCTTC. Translating it yields CSATDGYTF.

The rearrangement uses TRBV27 and TRBJ1-2, with D perhaps TRBD1 (5 bases). Germline values: CDR1 MNHEY, CDR2 SMNVEV (reference sequence). This CDR3 contains 17 residues. V was clipped by 5 bases and J by 4 bases, with 23 bases between them. This CDR3 is CASSPGDQGFGGYGYTF. Written as DNA, the CDR3 is TGTGCCAGCAGTCCTGGGGACCAAGGATTCGGGGGCTATGGCTACACCTTC.

This chain joins TRBV7-9 and TRBJ1-1; TRBD1 aligns across 7 bases. Germline V gene lookup returns CDR1 SEHNR and CDR2 FQNEAQ (reference sequence). V gave up 4 bases and J gave up 1 base; unmatched junction bases: 9. CDR3 length equals 16 residues. CDR3 bases: TGTGCCAGCAGCTCCGACAGGGCCGCCAAGAACACTGAAGCTTTCTTT. This translates into CASSSDRAAKNTEAFF.

This clone was seen a handful of times. The chain couples TRBV5-4 to TRBJ1-4; 8 nucleotides line up with TRBD1. The germline gives CDR1 SGHNT, CDR2 YYREEE (reference sequence). V lost 4 bases and J lost 12; bases outside the gene matches: 5. This CDR3 spans 12 amino acids. The CDR3 loop reads CASSKTGAELFF. The CDR3 region has the DNA TGTGCCAGCAGCAAGACAGGGGCGGAACTGTTTTTT.

In nucleotides, the CDR3 is TGTGCCAGCAGCGTAGCCCCAACGGGGGACTACAATGAGCAGTTCTTC. It yields the protein CASSVAPTGDYNEQFF. The gene calls are TRBV9 and TRBJ2-1; tentative D call: TRBD2 (6 bases). Trimming took 0 bases from V and 3 from J, leaving 13 bases between them. Per the germline V gene, CDR1 is SGDLS and CDR2 is YYNGEE. CDR3 length: 16 amino acids.

The V and J genes are TRBV5-4 and TRBJ2-5; 9 positions match TRBD2. Germline values: CDR1 SGHNT, CDR2 YYREEE (reference sequence). V lost 0 bases to trimming and J lost 5 bases; unmatched junction nucleotides: 11. The CDR3 has 17 residues. CDR3 sequence reads: CASSLGGLAGGIETQYF. In DNA, the CDR3 is TGTGCCAGCAGCTTGGGGGGCTTGGCGGGGGGGATCGAGACCCAGTACTTC.

The chain joins TRBV18 to TRBJ1-5, with 7 bases lining up with TRBD1. This CDR3 comprises 16 residues. From germline, CDR1 is KGHSH and CDR2 LQKENI. Unmatched junction bases numbered 11, after V lost 3 bases and J lost 6 bases. The CDR3 coding sequence is TGTGCCAGCTCACCCGGGCGCCCAGGGGGAGGTCAGCCCCAGCATTTT. As protein: CASSPGRPGGGQPQHF.

The rearrangement uses TRBV28 and TRBJ2-7, with TRBD2 as a possible D gene (5 bases). Germline CDR1 reads MDHEN; CDR2 reads SYDVKM. The CDR3 loop spans 13 amino acids. V was pared by 8 bases and J by 2 bases, with 13 bases between. CDR3 region: CASQRELPYEQYF. The DNA for the CDR3 is TGTGCCAGCCAAAGGGAGTTACCCTACGAGCAGTACTTC.

The chain uses TRBV19 and TRBJ1-4; a weak D match, TRBD1 (5 bases). Germline V CDR1 and CDR2: LNHDA, SQIVND (reference sequence). Trimming took 5 bases from V and 0 from J, leaving 10 bases between them. This CDR3 region has 15 residues. The DNA for the CDR3 is TGTGCCAGTAGTTCGACAGATGCAACTAATGAAAAACTGTTTTTT. This sequence encodes CASSSTDATNEKLFF.

The chain couples TRBV6-4 to TRBJ1-1, with 7 bases aligning to TRBD1. There are 14 residues in the CDR3. The germline V gene has CDR1 MRHNA and CDR2 SNTAGT. The J segment lost 5 bases and the V segment lost 6 bases, leaving 9 bases of the junction unmatched. The CDR3 loop reads CASRSDRSGTEAFF. The CDR3 DNA follows: TGTGCCAGCAGATCGGACAGGAGCGGGACTGAAGCTTTCTTT.

This clone was recorded a few times. This chain joins TRBV5-4 and TRBJ1-2; D unclear. The V end lost 5 bases, the J end lost 4 bases, and 21 bases lay between the germline ends. The CDR3 loop spans 16 amino acids. The germline gives CDR1 SGHNT, CDR2 YYREEE (reference sequence). The CDR3 DNA is TGTGCCAGCAGTTCTGCGGACGGGAGTTCGAGCTATGGCTACACCTTC. Protein: CASSSADGSSSYGYTF.

This rearrangement joins TRBV6-5 to TRBJ1-2; 8 positions agree with TRBD1. Germline V gene data show CDR1 as MNHEY and CDR2 as SVGAGI. With 4 bases clipped from V and 4 bases from J, the junction kept 8 bases outside the gene matches. The CDR3 spans 15 residues. The CDR3 DNA reads TGTGCCAGCAGTTCCGGACAGGGCCGGCTCTATGGCTACACCTTC. It encodes CASSSGQGRLYGYTF.

V usage is TRBV5-1 and J usage is TRBJ2-1; perhaps TRBD1 as D (6 bases). The CDR3 has 14 residues. V dropped 7 bases and J dropped 0 bases, with 11 bases sitting between them. Germline values: CDR1 SGHRS, CDR2 YFSETQ. CDR3 amino acids: CASRDRSSYNEQFF. The CDR3 DNA is TGCGCCAGCCGCGACAGGAGCTCCTACAATGAGCAGTTCTTC.

A remark on this clone: Compared with germline, one end of the junction differs, possibly owing to a read error. Different DNA sequences within this sample yield the same CDR3. V and J are TRBV15 and TRBJ2-3; 12 bases map to TRBD1. The CDR3 sequence is 15 residues long. Germline assignment: CDR1 LNHNV and CDR2 YYDKDF (reference sequence). As DNA, the CDR3 is TGTGCCACCAGCAGACCGGGACAGGGGGCGGTTACGCAATATTTT. It codes for CATSRPGQGAVTQYF.

The chain carries TRBV19 and TRBJ1-5; TRBD1 aligns across 7 bases. This CDR3 comprises 15 residues. Germline values: CDR1 LNHDA, CDR2 SQIVND (reference sequence). V shed 4 bases and J 6 bases; nucleotides not matched to a gene: 9. In DNA, the CDR3 is TGTGCCAGTAGTACCAATCAGGGGGATAGTCAGCCCCAGCATTTT. Its translation: CASSTNQGDSQPQHF. The entire variable domain, with the rest obtained from reference TRBV19 and TRBJ1-5, is as follows: DGGITQSPKYLFRKEGQNVTLSCEQNLNHDAMYWYRQDPGQGLRLIYYSQIVNDFQKGDIAEGYSVSREKKESFPLTVTSAQKNPTAFYLCASSTNQGDSQPQHFGDGTRLSIL.

The CDR3 reads CASSARDRVFSYEQYF. Written as DNA, the CDR3 is TGTGCCAGCAGCGCCAGGGACAGGGTGTTCTCCTACGAGCAGTACTTC. The chain has TRBV7-2 and TRBJ2-7; 9 bases agree with TRBD1. Germline loops: CDR1 SGHTA, CDR2 FQGNSA. This CDR3 has 16 amino acids. With 5 bases clipped from V and 0 bases from J, the junction kept 8 bases outside the gene matches.

This sequence joins TRBV6-5 and TRBJ1-2; TRBD1 might be the D (5 bases). Germline CDR1 and CDR2: MNHEY and SVGAGI. This CDR3 comprises 15 residues. The V end lost 7 bases, the J end lost 7 bases, and 22 bases lay between the germline ends. CDR3 amino acids: CASTRTREPGGGYTF. The CDR3, as DNA: TGTGCCAGCACCCGAACCAGGGAGCCGGGGGGTGGCTACACCTTC.

The chain has TRBV6-6 and TRBJ1-2; the match to TRBD1 covers 7 bases. The germline V gene encodes CDR1 MNHNY and CDR2 SVGAGI (reference sequence). This CDR3 comprises 14 residues. With 3 bases clipped from V and 5 bases from J, the junction kept 6 bases outside the gene matches. CDR3 amino acids: CASSYSGQQYGYTF. The CDR3 DNA is TGTGCCAGCAGTTATTCGGGACAGCAATATGGCTACACCTTC.

J is TRBJ2-2 and V is TRBV19, with unresolved D. The V end lost 4 bases, the J end lost 1 base, and 13 bases lay between the germline ends. Germline assignment: CDR1 LNHDA and CDR2 SQIVND (reference sequence). The CDR3 is 16 residues long. DNA of the CDR3: TGTGCCAGTAGTAGGGCGACCCACAAGAACACCGGGGAGCTGTTTTTT. Amino acids: CASSRATHKNTGELFF.

This clone was detected a few times. The V call is TRBV9, the J call TRBJ2-3; D is uncertain. The CDR3 consists of 13 residues. V dropped 4 bases and J dropped 6 bases, with 12 bases sitting between them. CDR1 and CDR2 (germline): SGDLS, YYNGEE. The CDR3 nucleotides read TGTGCCAGCAGCTCCTCCGAGTGGGATACGCAGTATTTT. The encoded protein is CASSSSEWDTQYF.